These 29 T cell receptor beta chains were sequenced from one sample in a study of T-cell reconstitution after alpha-beta-depleted transplantation in children. Library preparation (for TCRbeta) was performed with unique molecular identifiers. MiXCR was run by TCRdb on the PCR reads, yielding one entry per CDR3 protein. The repertoire has about 500,000 distinct CDR3 sequences, 32% of them found once; the top ten carry 2% to 3%. The sequenced sample was PBMCs from the stem cell graft donor, obtained from the stem cell graft. The receptors here all came from a human donor who donated a stem cell graft to a child with aplastic anemia.

This clonotype has at least ten counts. The chain links TRBV20-1 to TRBJ2-3; 10 bases are a match to TRBD2. CDR3 length: 11 residues. Looked up from germline, CDR1 is DFQATT and CDR2 is SNEGSKA (reference sequence). J gave up 9 bases and V 6 bases, and 3 bases lay outside the gene matches. The CDR3 loop reads CSASGRGTQYF. The CDR3 coding sequence is TGCAGTGCCAGCGGGAGGGGAACGCAGTATTTT.

V usage is TRBV14 and J usage is TRBJ2-1; 13 bases match TRBD2. The CDR3 spans 23 residues. Trimming cost V 2 bases and J 1 base; bases outside gene matches: 20. Germline CDR1 and CDR2: SGHDN and FVKESK. The CDR3 loop is CASSQFWGGGGLAGDGSYNEQFF. In DNA form, the CDR3 reads TGTGCCAGCAGCCAATTTTGGGGCGGCGGAGGACTAGCGGGAGACGGTTCCTACAATGAGCAGTTCTTC.

The chain carries TRBV15 and TRBJ2-4; 12 bases are shared with TRBD2. Germline V CDR1 and CDR2: LNHNV, YYDKDF (reference sequence). This CDR3 comprises 20 residues. V lost 0 bases and J lost 0; bases outside the gene matches: 9. The CDR3 spells CATSRDRRLAGGGAKNIQYF. CDR3 coding DNA: TGTGCCACCAGCAGAGATAGGCGCCTAGCGGGAGGGGGAGCCAAAAACATTCAGTACTTC.

V is TRBV19 and J is TRBJ2-7; D is perhaps TRBD1 or TRBD2 (5 bases each). CDR1 and CDR2 (germline): LNHDA, SQIVND (reference sequence). V was clipped by 3 bases and J by 4 bases, with 7 bases between them. The CDR3 has 12 amino acids. The CDR3 sequence: CASSMGRYEQYF. The CDR3 coding sequence is TGTGCCAGTAGTATGGGACGTTACGAGCAGTACTTC.

V gene TRBV5-4 combines with J gene TRBJ2-1; possible D gene TRBD1, 5 bases. The V end was cut by 0 bases, the J end by 5 bases, with 15 bases between. Per germline, CDR1 SGHNT and CDR2 YYREEE (reference sequence). This CDR3 contains 16 residues. The chain's CDR3 is CASSLVGQGKNNEQFF. The CDR3 nucleotides are TGTGCCAGCAGCTTGGTAGGCCAGGGAAAGAACAATGAGCAGTTCTTC.

The rearrangement uses TRBV7-2 and TRBJ2-1; D gene uncertain. CDR1 and CDR2 (germline): SGHTA, FQGNSA. The CDR3 sequence is 13 residues long. V was pared by 3 bases and J by 4 bases, with 7 bases between. As DNA, the CDR3 is TGTGCCAGCAGCTTTACAGCATACAATGAGCAGTTCTTC. Translation: CASSFTAYNEQFF. The whole variable domain, remainder taken from reference TRBV7-2 and TRBJ2-1, is GAGVSQSPSNKVTEKGKDVELRCDPISGHTALYWYRQSLGQGLEFLIYFQGNSAPDKSGLPSDRFSAERTGGSVSTLTIQRTQQEDSAVYLCASSFTAYNEQFFGPGTRLTVL.

This clonotype was seen repeatedly, ten times or more. This chain joins TRBV12-3 or TRBV12-4 and TRBJ2-3, with TRBD2 identical over 10 bases. The CDR3 covers 15 residues. With V trimmed by 7 bases and J by 2 bases, 6 bases remained unmatched. The CDR3 DNA is TGTGCCAGCACCCCAGCGGGAGGGCTCACAGATACGCAGTATTTT. Its protein is CASTPAGGLTDTQYF.

In this sample, this clonotype turned up a few times. V and J are TRBV9 and TRBJ2-1; possibly TRBD2 for D (5 bases). Looked up from germline, CDR1 is SGDLS and CDR2 is YYNGEE. This CDR3 is 14 amino acids long. V gave up 0 bases and J gave up 8 bases, with 12 bases separating them. The CDR3 DNA is TGTGCCAGCAGCGTAGGAGGAGAGGGCTATGAGCAGTTCTTC. Translated: CASSVGGEGYEQFF.

The gene calls are TRBV24-1 and TRBJ1-2; possible D gene TRBD1, 6 bases. V lost 2 bases to trimming and J lost 4 bases, with 13 bases between them. Per germline, CDR1 KGHDR and CDR2 SFDVKD. This CDR3 comprises 15 residues. This CDR3 is CATSDSTTGIYGYTF. The DNA for the CDR3 is TGTGCCACCAGTGATTCTACGACAGGAATCTATGGCTACACCTTC.

There are a few counts of this clonotype. CDR3 nucleotide sequence: TGCAGTGTACTGGTTTCAAATCAGCCCCAGCATTTT. As protein: CSVLVSNQPQHF. The chain joins TRBV20-1 to TRBJ1-5; the D is unclear. CDR3 size: 12 residues. Germline V gives CDR1 DFQATT, CDR2 SNEGSKA (reference sequence). V gave up 7 bases and J gave up 4 bases, with 11 bases separating them.

This clonotype was found a few times. CDR3 sequence: CAWGRLANTEAFF. CDR3 coding DNA: TGTGCCTGGGGCCGGTTGGCGAACACTGAAGCTTTCTTT. The V and J genes are TRBV30 and TRBJ1-1; the D is unclear. The germline CDR1 and CDR2 sequences are GTSNPN and SVGIG (reference sequence). Trimming took 5 bases from V and 1 from J, leaving 11 bases between them. This CDR3 comprises 13 residues. Drawing the rest from reference TRBV30 and TRBJ1-1, the complete variable domain is SQTIHQWPATLVQPVGSPLSLECTVEGTSNPNLYWYRQAAGRGLQLLFYSVGIGQISSEVPQNLSASRPQDRQFILSSKKLLLSDSGFYLCAWGRLANTEAFFGQGTRLTVV.

The V gene is TRBV7-9, the J gene TRBJ2-3; possibly TRBD1 or TRBD2 for D (5 bases each). The ends were cut back, 7 bases at V and 2 bases at J, with 16 bases in the middle. The CDR3 extends over 15 amino acids. Germline V gene data show CDR1 as SEHNR and CDR2 as FQNEAQ (reference sequence). The CDR3 protein is CASTSGPPLTDTQYF. CDR3 bases: TGTGCCAGCACCTCGGGGCCACCGCTCACAGATACGCAGTATTTT. Complete variable domain (other parts from reference TRBV7-9 and TRBJ2-3): DTGVSQNPRHKITKRGQNVTFRCDPISEHNRLYWYRQTLGQGPEFLTYFQNEAQLEKSRLLSDRFSAERPKGSFSTLEIQRTEQGDSAMYLCASTSGPPLTDTQYFGPGTRLTVL.

The chain employs TRBV12-3 or TRBV12-4 and TRBJ1-3, with D perhaps TRBD1 (5 bases). V was trimmed by 5 bases and J by 5 bases, leaving 16 bases between them. This CDR3 contains 15 residues. The CDR3 DNA reads as TGTGCCAGCAGTCCTTGGCAGGGCGGGAGAAACACCATATATTTT. It translates to CASSPWQGGRNTIYF.

This clonotype has at least ten counts. A junction boundary mismatches the germline segment, possibly from a read error. V gene TRBV5-1 combines with J gene TRBJ1-1; D remains ambiguous. Germline CDR1 SGHRS, CDR2 YFSETQ. CDR3 length: 14 residues. CDR3 sequence: CASSLTGMNTEAFF. CDR3 DNA: TGTGCCAGCAGTCTTACGGGGATGAACACTGAAGCTTTCTTT. Supplemented by reference TRBV5-1 and TRBJ1-1, the full variable domain reads KAGVTQTPRYLIKTRGQQVTLSCSPISGHRSVSWYQQTPGQGLQFLFEYFSETQRNKGNFPGRFSGRQFSNSRSEMNVSTLELGDSALYLCASSLTGMNTEAFFGQGTRLTVV.

This clonotype was seen a few times. The rearrangement links TRBV7-8 to TRBJ2-5, with D perhaps matching TRBD1 or TRBD2 (5 bases each). With 5 bases removed from V and 1 base from J, the gap between germline ends came to 17 bases. Germline assignment: CDR1 SGHVS and CDR2 FQNEAQ. The CDR3 loop spans 16 amino acids. The CDR3 DNA reads TGTGCCAGCAGCCCGAGGGACCGACCGACCCAAGAGACCCAGTACTTC. Its protein is CASSPRDRPTQETQYF.

This chain uses TRBV18 with TRBJ1-2, with TRBD1 identical over 7 bases. The trim removed 6 bases at V and 8 bases at J, leaving 9 bases unmatched. Germline CDR1 KGHSH, CDR2 LQKENI. This CDR3 contains 13 residues. Here the CDR3 DNA reads TGTGCCAGCTCTCCCAGGGACAGCGAAGGCTACACCTTC. As protein: CASSPRDSEGYTF.

The chain couples TRBV28 to TRBJ1-3, with D hard to call. The V end was cut by 6 bases, the J end by 0 bases, with 15 bases between. CDR3 length: 16 residues. Germline lookup yields CDR1 MDHEN and CDR2 SYDVKM. In DNA form, the CDR3 reads TGTGCCAGCAGCCTACTACACGGTTTCTCTGGAAACACCATATATTTT. It encodes CASSLLHGFSGNTIYF.

In this sample, this clonotype turned up a few times. The chain uses TRBV4-1 and TRBJ2-3, with 12 bases identical to TRBD2. Trimming at V came to 0 bases and at J to 4 bases, leaving 5 bases not matched to a gene. This CDR3 comprises 17 residues. Per germline, CDR1 MGHRA and CDR2 YSYEKL. The CDR3 is CASSQEELAGGSDTQYF. CDR3 bases: TGCGCCAGCAGCCAAGAAGAACTAGCGGGAGGATCAGATACGCAGTATTTT.

The chain carries TRBV10-3 and TRBJ2-4, with D possibly matching TRBD1 (5 bases). The CDR3 consists of 15 residues. Trimming pared 6 bases from V and 0 bases from J, leaving 12 bases between. The germline V gene has CDR1 ENHRY and CDR2 SYGVKD. The CDR3 DNA reads TGTGCCATCAGCCAGCAGGGTACAGCCAAAAACATTCAGTACTTC. Translating it yields CAISQQGTAKNIQYF.

CDR3: CASSYSGSRRYNEQFF. CDR3 nucleotides: TGTGCCAGCAGTTACTCAGGGAGTAGACGTTACAATGAGCAGTTCTTC. The chain carries TRBV6-2 or TRBV6-3 and TRBJ2-1; a possible D gene is TRBD2 (5 bases). CDR3 size: 16 residues. Trimming stripped 0 bases from V and 4 bases from J, with 13 bases between. The germline CDR1 and CDR2 sequences are MNHEY and SVGEGT.

This clonotype was picked up a small number of times. The CDR3 protein is CAAAASGLAGGLGEQYV. CDR3 DNA sequence: TGCGCCGCTGCCGCTTCGGGACTAGCGGGAGGGCTGGGTGAGCAGTACGTC. The rearrangement uses TRBV5-1 and TRBJ2-7, with 16 bases that match TRBD2. J gave up 7 bases and V 10 bases, and 17 bases lay outside the gene matches. Germline-derived CDR1 and CDR2 are SGHRS and YFSETQ. The CDR3 is 17 residues long.

The chain couples TRBV28 to TRBJ2-4, with TRBD1 identical over 9 bases. The CDR3 extends over 19 amino acids. Germline V gene data show CDR1 as MDHEN and CDR2 as SYDVKM. V shed 6 bases, J shed 9 bases, and the junction held 24 bases outside the gene matches. In DNA, the CDR3 is TGTGCCAGCAGCTTACAGACAGGGGGTAGCTTTCTAGCGCAGGGCATTCAGTACTTC. Protein sequence: CASSLQTGGSFLAQGIQYF.

In this sample, this clonotype turned up a few times. The chain is built from TRBV29-1 and TRBJ2-3; D could derive from TRBD1 or TRBD2 (5 bases each). CDR3 length equals 14 residues. Germline assignment: CDR1 SQVTM and CDR2 ANQGSEA. V lost 4 bases and J 0 bases, leaving 11 bases between the germline ends. CDR3 nucleotides: TGCAGCGTTGCCGGGACGCTAAGCACAGATACGCAGTATTTT. Translating it yields CSVAGTLSTDTQYF.

The rearrangement uses TRBV6-2 or TRBV6-3 and TRBJ2-7, with a tentative D call TRBD2 (5 bases). Trimming stripped 2 bases from V and 7 bases from J, with 15 bases between. This CDR3 has 14 residues. Germline V gene sequence: CDR1 MNHEY, CDR2 SVGEGT. The CDR3 loop reads CASSYQGPPGEQYV. CDR3 in DNA: TGTGCCAGCAGTTACCAAGGGCCTCCGGGGGAGCAGTACGTC.

This clonotype was detected a few times. Here the CDR3 DNA reads TGCGCCAGCAGTGAGTCGACTTCGACAATTCCACCCCTCCACTTT. Amino acid sequence: CASSESTSTIPPLHF. The chain is built from TRBV10-2 and TRBJ1-6; D gene ambiguous. The CDR3 is made up of 15 amino acids. With 0 bases removed from V and 11 bases from J, the gap between germline ends came to 14 bases. Germline values: CDR1 WSHSY, CDR2 SAAADI.

In nucleotides, the CDR3 is TGCGCCAGCAGCCCGGTGGGGGTTTCCTACGAGCAGTACGTC. This codes for CASSPVGVSYEQYV. J is TRBJ2-7 and V is TRBV4-3; the D gene could be TRBD1 or TRBD2 (5 bases each). Germline CDR1 is LGHNA and CDR2 is YSLEER. Trimming left V 4 bases short and J 1 base short, with 11 bases between. The CDR3 has 14 amino acids.

V usage is TRBV6-2 or TRBV6-3 and J usage is TRBJ2-2; D may be TRBD1 or TRBD2 (5 bases each). Germline CDR1 is MNHEY and CDR2 is SVGEGT. CDR3 length: 18 amino acids. Deletions cut 1 base from V and 1 base from J, with 16 bases between. This CDR3 reads CASSYFGATRENTGELFF. As DNA, the CDR3 is TGTGCCAGCAGTTACTTTGGGGCTACCCGGGAGAACACCGGGGAGCTGTTTTTT.

The chain uses TRBV16 and TRBJ1-1; 7 positions match TRBD1. This CDR3 has 15 residues. Per the germline V gene, CDR1 is KGHSY and CDR2 is FQNENV. V was pared by 2 bases and J by 4 bases, with 7 bases of the junction left unmatched. The chain's CDR3 is CASSQGQALITEAFF. CDR3 DNA sequence: TGTGCCAGCAGCCAAGGACAGGCGTTGATCACTGAAGCTTTCTTT.

This clonotype was seen a handful of times. V and J are TRBV5-1 and TRBJ1-5, with TRBD1 matching 10 bases. Unmatched junction bases numbered 18, after V lost 3 bases and J lost 0 bases. This CDR3 region has 21 residues. CDR1 is SGHRS, CDR2 YFSETQ, per germline. CDR3 DNA sequence: TGCGCCAGCAGCTGGGGGACGGGAGGGACAGGGGTCCCTACTAGCAATCAGCCCCAGCATTTT. Translating it yields CASSWGTGGTGVPTSNQPQHF.